The 31 T cell receptor beta chains listed next were all sequenced from one sample in a study of cytomegalovirus exposure and HLA in healthy donors. PCR primers comprised 60 Vbeta and 13 Jbeta primers. Using immunoSEQ multiplex PCR, the repertoire was profiled, and TCRdb retains in-frame clones only, with some absent. The sample has around 200,000 clones; roughly four fifths are singletons. The sequenced material came from PBMCs. The receptors derive from a man in his fifties in good health and CMV-seronegative.

The chain employs TRBV6-5 and TRBJ2-7, with D possibly matching TRBD2 (6 bases). V dropped 6 bases and J dropped 0 bases, with 12 bases sitting between them. The CDR3 runs 14 residues. Germline CDR1 is MNHEY and CDR2 is SVGAGI. CDR3 DNA sequence: TGTGCCAGCAGACAGCAGGAGGGCTCCTACGAGCAGTACTTC. Residues: CASRQQEGSYEQYF.

The chain links TRBV6-5 to TRBJ2-7, with 11 positions matching TRBD2. The trim removed 6 bases at V and 2 bases at J, leaving 6 bases unmatched. The CDR3 has 15 amino acids. Germline V gives CDR1 MNHEY, CDR2 SVGAGI. CDR3 coding DNA: TGTGCCAGCAGCCGAGGGACTAGCGGTGCCTACGAGCAGTACTTC. Amino acids: CASSRGTSGAYEQYF.

This chain uses TRBV11-2 with TRBJ2-7; 9 bases match TRBD2. V shed 5 bases, J shed 6 bases, and the junction held 2 bases outside the gene matches. Germline lookup yields CDR1 SGHAT and CDR2 FQNNGV. The CDR3 contains 12 residues. This chain's CDR3 is CASSQLAGEQYF. The CDR3 DNA sequence: TGTGCCAGCAGCCAACTAGCGGGCGAGCAGTACTTC. Based on the CDR3 plus reference TRBV11-2 and TRBJ2-7, the full variable domain is EAGVAQSPRYKIIEKRQSVAFWCNPISGHATLYWYQQILGQGPKLLIQFQNNGVVDDSQLPKDRFSAERLKGVDSTLKIQPAKLEDSAVYLCASSQLAGEQYFGPGTRLTVT.

This clone showed up just once. The V and J genes are TRBV18 and TRBJ2-1; TRBD2 agrees at 9 bases. Unmatched junction bases numbered 3, after V lost 3 bases and J lost 0 bases. Looked up from germline, CDR1 is KGHSH and CDR2 is LQKENI. The CDR3 covers 16 residues. The CDR3 here is CASSPPSGISYNEQFF. DNA for the CDR3: TGTGCCAGCTCACCTCCTAGCGGGATCTCCTACAATGAGCAGTTCTTC.

The V call is TRBV6-5, the J call TRBJ2-7; 10 bases are shared with TRBD1. From germline, CDR1 is MNHEY and CDR2 SVGAGI. The CDR3 runs 15 residues. With 6 bases clipped from V and 3 bases from J, the junction kept 8 bases outside the gene matches. The CDR3 is CASRFGGQGSYEQYF. The CDR3 nucleotides are TGTGCCAGCAGGTTCGGGGGACAGGGGAGCTACGAGCAGTACTTC.

The chain combines TRBV9 with TRBJ1-4, with D maybe TRBD1 (5 bases). Trimming stripped 0 bases from V and 10 bases from J, with 13 bases between. CDR1 is SGDLS and CDR2 is YYNGEE in the germline V gene. The length of the CDR3 is 14 residues. CDR3 region: CASSVGQGTGKLFF. CDR3 bases: TGTGCCAGCAGCGTAGGGCAGGGAACGGGAAAACTGTTTTTT.

This clone was recorded only once. The V and J genes are TRBV28 and TRBJ2-7; 7 bases fit TRBD1. The junction had 7 bases not matched to a gene; V was cut back by 4 bases and J by 1 base. In germline, CDR1 is MDHEN, CDR2 SYDVKM. CDR3 length: 15 amino acids. The CDR3 bases are TGTGCCAGCAGTTATCCAGGGGGAGAATCCTACGAGCAGTACTTC. Translating gives CASSYPGGESYEQYF.

This chain connects TRBV19 to TRBJ1-3, with D unresolved. Germline lookup yields CDR1 LNHDA and CDR2 SQIVND (reference sequence). Between the trimmed V and J ends, which lost 0 bases and 0 bases, there was a span of 15 bases. The CDR3 totals 18 residues. CDR3 residues: CASSIDPRPRHSGNTIYF. For the CDR3, the DNA is TGTGCCAGTAGTATAGATCCTCGGCCCAGACACTCTGGAAACACCATATATTTT.

The chain couples TRBV4-1 to TRBJ2-7; TRBD2 is a possible D gene (6 bases). The CDR3 contains 15 residues. Germline CDR1 MGHRA, CDR2 YSYEKL. V was pared by 0 bases and J by 4 bases, with 13 bases between. CDR3 sequence reads: CASSQEGRGPYEQYF. In nucleotides, the CDR3 is TGCGCCAGCAGCCAAGAGGGGCGGGGTCCATACGAGCAGTACTTC.

CDR3 nucleotides: TGCGCCAGCAATGACAGGCCTTTCTCTCCAAACACTGAAGCTTTCTTT. Translation gives CASNDRPFSPNTEAFF. The V and J genes are TRBV10-1 and TRBJ1-1, with D possibly being TRBD1 (6 bases). Germline V gene lookup returns CDR1 WNHNN and CDR2 SYGVQD (reference sequence). Trimming shortened V by 7 bases and J by 2 bases, and 20 bases separated the two germline ends. The CDR3 spans 16 residues.

The chain recombines TRBV19 with TRBJ1-2, with D maybe TRBD1 (5 bases). The CDR3 consists of 16 residues. The V end lost 1 base, the J end lost 3 bases, and 15 bases lay between the germline ends. Germline-derived CDR1 and CDR2 are LNHDA and SQIVND (reference sequence). As DNA, the CDR3 is TGTGCCAGTAGTATAGCGTACAGGAATCACTACTATGGCTACACCTTC. Translated, it gives CASSIAYRNHYYGYTF.

V gene TRBV7-3 combines with J gene TRBJ2-6; no clear D gene. This CDR3 is 17 amino acids long. V was clipped by 1 base and J by 4 bases, with 14 bases between them. The V gene's germline CDR1 is SGHTA and CDR2 FQGTGA. Here the CDR3 DNA reads TGTGCCAGCAGCTTAAGCCCCCCCGGTGCCGGGGCCAACGTCCTGACTTTC. Its protein product is CASSLSPPGAGANVLTF.

The table lists this clone with a count of one. This chain links TRBV6-6 with TRBJ2-3; D might be TRBD2 (5 bases). Trimming took 2 bases from V and 0 from J, leaving 9 bases between them. The CDR3 runs to 15 residues. Germline assignment: CDR1 MNHNY and CDR2 SVGAGI (reference sequence). In DNA form, the CDR3 reads TGTGCCAGCAGTTACGCGGACTCTAGCACAGATACGCAGTATTTT. Translating gives CASSYADSSTDTQYF.

This clone occurred once. The rearrangement links TRBV28 to TRBJ1-5, with a possible D match to TRBD1 (5 bases). The germline V and J ends were trimmed by 2 bases and 3 bases, with 8 bases remaining between them. The CDR3 has 14 amino acids. From germline, CDR1 is MDHEN and CDR2 SYDVKM. DNA of the CDR3: TGTGCCAGCAGTTTAGGACAATCCAATCAGCCCCAGCATTTT. This translates into CASSLGQSNQPQHF.

This clone has only one observation. The chain has TRBV4-3 and TRBJ2-1, with 8 bases identical to TRBD2. Germline assignment: CDR1 LGHNA and CDR2 YSLEER. With 0 bases clipped from V and 10 bases from J, the junction kept 5 bases outside the gene matches. There are 14 residues in the CDR3. CDR3 sequence reads: CASSQEASGREQFF. In DNA form, the CDR3 reads TGCGCCAGCAGCCAAGAGGCTAGCGGGCGAGAGCAGTTCTTC.

The rearrangement joins TRBV10-2 to TRBJ1-4; 9 nucleotides match TRBD1. CDR3 length: 16 residues. V was pared by 8 bases and J by 0 bases, with 7 bases of the junction left unmatched. Per germline, CDR1 WSHSY and CDR2 SAAADI. Here the CDR3 reads CASGRGTGTTNEKLFF. The CDR3 DNA is TGCGCCAGCGGACGCGGGACAGGGACAACTAATGAAAAACTGTTTTTT.

The chain joins TRBV9 to TRBJ1-2; 8 bases line up with TRBD1. Germline values: CDR1 SGDLS, CDR2 YYNGEE. The ends lost 4 bases at V and 4 bases at J; junction bases unmatched: 12. The CDR3 is 16 amino acids. DNA for the CDR3: TGTGCCAGCAGCTCCCAATTAATGACAGGGGCCTATGGCTACACCTTC. It is translated as CASSSQLMTGAYGYTF.

This rearrangement joins TRBV4-2 to TRBJ2-1; D is ambiguous. This CDR3 is 15 amino acids long. Germline CDR1 and CDR2: LGHNA and YNFKEQ. The V end was cut by 4 bases, the J end by 0 bases, with 10 bases between. The CDR3 nucleotides are TGTGCCAGCAGCCCGGCGGCTCGCTCCTACAATGAGCAGTTCTTC. It codes for CASSPAARSYNEQFF.

The rearrangement joins TRBV5-8 to TRBJ1-2; D possibly corresponds to TRBD1 (5 bases). CDR3 length: 16 residues. Germline loops: CDR1 SGHTS, CDR2 YDEGEE. Trimming stripped 0 bases from V and 4 bases from J, with 16 bases between. The DNA for the CDR3 is TGTGCCAGCAGCTTGGCCTATGGGGCTTCAGGCTATGGCTACACCTTC. Encoded protein: CASSLAYGASGYGYTF.

The rearrangement links TRBV11-2 to TRBJ1-1; no definite D call. Per the germline V gene, CDR1 is SGHAT and CDR2 is FQNNGV. V lost 1 base, J lost 5 bases, and 5 bases lay in between. The CDR3 length is 12 residues. CDR3 residues: CASSLAATEAFF. DNA of the CDR3: TGTGCCAGCAGCTTAGCCGCGACTGAAGCTTTCTTT.

The chain uses TRBV7-2 and TRBJ1-1; perhaps TRBD1 as D (6 bases). The CDR3 contains 15 residues. Germline CDR1 is SGHTA and CDR2 is FQGNSA. The V and J ends lost 5 bases and 0 bases respectively, with 13 bases between them. The CDR3 spells CASSPQGHLNTEAFF. In DNA, the CDR3 is TGTGCCAGCAGCCCCCAGGGACACTTGAACACTGAAGCTTTCTTT.

This clone has a handful of counts. V usage is TRBV4-3 and J usage is TRBJ1-5, with D tentatively TRBD1 (6 bases). V was clipped by 3 bases and J by 3 bases, with 12 bases between them. From germline, CDR1 is LGHNA and CDR2 YSLEER. The CDR3 is 15 residues long. CDR3: CASSHQRGNNQPQHF. The CDR3 DNA reads as TGCGCCAGCAGCCACCAGAGGGGGAACAATCAGCCCCAGCATTTT.

V usage is TRBV7-2 and J usage is TRBJ2-7; D is uncertain. The germline V gene has CDR1 SGHTA and CDR2 FQGNSA. The CDR3 is made up of 11 amino acids. V dropped 4 bases and J dropped 4 bases, with 5 bases sitting between them. CDR3 sequence reads: CASSSQYEQYF. The DNA for the CDR3 is TGTGCCAGCAGCTCCCAGTACGAGCAGTACTTC.

This rearrangement joins TRBV27 to TRBJ1-6; D is undetermined. Trimming removed 6 bases from V and 5 bases from J, with 14 bases in between. The CDR3 spans 15 residues. Germline-derived CDR1 and CDR2 are MNHEY and SMNVEV (reference sequence). CDR3 DNA sequence: TGTGCCAGCAGCTTCCGGGAACTCCATAATTCACCCCTCCACTTT. This codes for CASSFRELHNSPLHF.

Notes on this clone: The junction departs from germline at one end; a sequencing error may be responsible. The CDR3 sequence: CSSSPALQGTHSGANVLTF. In nucleotides, the CDR3 is TGTTCCAGCAGCCCGGCTTTACAGGGGACCCACTCTGGGGCCAACGTCCTGACTTTC. The rearrangement uses TRBV7-9 and TRBJ2-6, with TRBD1 matching 7 bases. Germline V gene sequence: CDR1 SEHNR, CDR2 FQNEAQ (reference sequence). The CDR3 runs to 19 residues.

This clone appeared once. The chain couples TRBV5-1 to TRBJ2-2; 9 bases fit TRBD2. The CDR3 length is 15 residues. With 4 bases clipped from V and 5 bases from J, the junction kept 6 bases outside the gene matches. Germline CDR1 reads SGHRS; CDR2 reads YFSETQ. The CDR3 reads CASSPTSGHTGELFF. The CDR3 nucleotides read TGCGCCAGCAGCCCGACTAGCGGACATACCGGGGAGCTGTTTTTT.

The V call is TRBV2, the J call TRBJ2-1, with a possible D match to TRBD1 (6 bases). The germline V gene encodes CDR1 SNHLY and CDR2 FYNNEI. The CDR3 runs 15 residues. The V gene lost 5 bases and the J gene lost 1 base, with 12 bases spanning the gap. The CDR3 coding sequence is TGTGCCAGCAGTAACAGGGTCGTATCCTACAATGAGCAGTTCTTC. Translating gives CASSNRVVSYNEQFF.

The rearrangement joins TRBV6-5 to TRBJ2-5; 8 positions match TRBD1. The CDR3 spans 16 residues. CDR1 MNHEY and CDR2 SVGAGI come from the germline V gene. With V trimmed by 3 bases and J by 0 bases, 6 bases remained unmatched. The CDR3 loop reads CASSYRRDRYQETQYF. CDR3 nucleotide sequence: TGTGCCAGCAGTTATCGAAGGGACAGGTACCAAGAGACCCAGTACTTC.

The chain links TRBV28 to TRBJ1-2; 12 bases align to TRBD1. The CDR3 totals 16 residues. V shed 3 bases, J shed 0 bases, and the junction held 2 bases outside the gene matches. CDR1 and CDR2 (germline): MDHEN, SYDVKM. In DNA form, the CDR3 reads TGTGCCAGCAGTTTGGGACAGGGGGCCACTAACTATGGCTACACCTTC. It translates to CASSLGQGATNYGYTF.

This chain joins TRBV10-3 and TRBJ1-1; D gene uncertain. The V end lost 1 base, the J end lost 2 bases, and 8 bases lay between the germline ends. The CDR3 covers 14 residues. Germline V gene lookup returns CDR1 ENHRY and CDR2 SYGVKD. DNA of the CDR3: TGTGCCATCAGTGAGTTCCGCGAAAACACTGAAGCTTTCTTT. Its protein is CAISEFRENTEAFF.

This chain joins TRBV11-2 and TRBJ2-3; TRBD2 aligns across 8 bases. Per germline, CDR1 SGHAT and CDR2 FQNNGV. The CDR3 loop spans 15 amino acids. Trimming at V came to 1 base and at J to 5 bases, leaving 5 bases not matched to a gene. CDR3: CASSLAGGLGDTQYF. CDR3 nucleotide sequence: TGTGCCAGCAGCTTAGCGGGGGGGCTTGGAGATACGCAGTATTTT. Combining the CDR3 with reference TRBV11-2 and TRBJ2-3 gives the whole variable domain EAGVAQSPRYKIIEKRQSVAFWCNPISGHATLYWYQQILGQGPKLLIQFQNNGVVDDSQLPKDRFSAERLKGVDSTLKIQPAKLEDSAVYLCASSLAGGLGDTQYFGPGTRLTVL.